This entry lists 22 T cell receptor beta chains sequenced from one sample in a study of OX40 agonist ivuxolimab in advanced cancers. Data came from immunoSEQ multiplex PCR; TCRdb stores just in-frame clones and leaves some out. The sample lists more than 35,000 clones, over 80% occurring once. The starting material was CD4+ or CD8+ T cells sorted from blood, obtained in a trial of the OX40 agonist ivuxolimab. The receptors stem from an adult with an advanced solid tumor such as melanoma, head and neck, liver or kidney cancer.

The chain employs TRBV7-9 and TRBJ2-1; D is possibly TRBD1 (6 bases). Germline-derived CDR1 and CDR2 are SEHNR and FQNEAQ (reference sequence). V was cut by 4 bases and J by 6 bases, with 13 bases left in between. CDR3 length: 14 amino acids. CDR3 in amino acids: CASSSTGRSNEQFF. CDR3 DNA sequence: TGTGCCAGCAGCTCGACAGGAAGAAGCAATGAGCAGTTCTTC. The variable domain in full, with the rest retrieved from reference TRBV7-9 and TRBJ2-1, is DTGVSQNPRHKITKRGQNVTFRCDPISEHNRLYWYRQTLGQGPEFLTYFQNEAQLEKSRLLSDRFSAERPKGSFSTLEIQRTEQGDSAMYLCASSSTGRSNEQFFGPGTRLTVL.

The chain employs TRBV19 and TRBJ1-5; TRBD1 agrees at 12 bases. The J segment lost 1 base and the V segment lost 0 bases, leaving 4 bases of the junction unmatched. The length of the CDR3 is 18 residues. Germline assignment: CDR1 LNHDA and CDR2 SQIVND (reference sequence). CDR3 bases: TGTGCCAGTAGTATAGAGCGGGACAGGGGGCCGAGCAATCAGCCCCAGCATTTT. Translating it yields CASSIERDRGPSNQPQHF.

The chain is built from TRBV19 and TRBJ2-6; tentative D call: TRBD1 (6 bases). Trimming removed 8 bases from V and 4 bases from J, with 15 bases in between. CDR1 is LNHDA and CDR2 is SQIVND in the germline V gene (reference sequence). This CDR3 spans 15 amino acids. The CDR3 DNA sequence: TGTGCCAGTTTGCTGAGGGGGAAGGGGGCCAACGTCCTGACTTTC. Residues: CASLLRGKGANVLTF.

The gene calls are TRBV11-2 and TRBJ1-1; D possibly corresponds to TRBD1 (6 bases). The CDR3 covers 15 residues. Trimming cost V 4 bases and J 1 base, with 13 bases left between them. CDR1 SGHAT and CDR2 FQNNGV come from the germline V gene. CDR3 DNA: TGTGCCAGCAGCTCGCAGGGGACGGCGAACACTGAAGCTTTCTTT. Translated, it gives CASSSQGTANTEAFF.

The CDR3, as DNA: TGTGCCAGTAGTTTTACCGGGACAGGGGCGCTGGATGGCTACACCTTC. This codes for CASSFTGTGALDGYTF. The chain links TRBV19 to TRBJ1-2, with 10 bases identical to TRBD1. This CDR3 is 16 amino acids long. The V and J ends lost 5 bases and 6 bases, in that order; junction bases with no gene match: 12. The germline V gene has CDR1 LNHDA and CDR2 SQIVND (reference sequence). The full variable domain, in which reference TRBV19 and TRBJ1-2 provide the parts outside the CDR3, is DGGITQSPKYLFRKEGQNVTLSCEQNLNHDAMYWYRQDPGQGLRLIYYSQIVNDFQKGDIAEGYSVSREKKESFPLTVTSAQKNPTAFYLCASSFTGTGALDGYTFGSGTRLTVV.

The CDR3 DNA reads TGTGCCTGGAGTGGCGGAATAGGCGGTCCCTACGAGCAGTACTTC. This sequence encodes CAWSGGIGGPYEQYF. The V and J genes are TRBV30 and TRBJ2-5; no reliable D call. Gene TRBJ2-7 matches the end of the DNA better, so the J call may be wrong. There are 15 residues in the CDR3. CDR1 GTSNPN and CDR2 SVGIG come from the germline V gene (reference sequence).

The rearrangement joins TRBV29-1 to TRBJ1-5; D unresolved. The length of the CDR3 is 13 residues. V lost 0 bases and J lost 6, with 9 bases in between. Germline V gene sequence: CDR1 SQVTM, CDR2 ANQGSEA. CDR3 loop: CSVEEGLGQPQHF. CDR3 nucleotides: TGCAGCGTTGAAGAAGGATTAGGTCAGCCCCAGCATTTT.

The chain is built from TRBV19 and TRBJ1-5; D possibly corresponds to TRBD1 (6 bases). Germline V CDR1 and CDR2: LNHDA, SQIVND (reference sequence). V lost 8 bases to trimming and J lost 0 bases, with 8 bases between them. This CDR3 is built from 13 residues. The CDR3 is CASRTASNQPQHF. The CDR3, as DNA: TGTGCCAGTCGGACAGCTAGCAATCAGCCCCAGCATTTT.

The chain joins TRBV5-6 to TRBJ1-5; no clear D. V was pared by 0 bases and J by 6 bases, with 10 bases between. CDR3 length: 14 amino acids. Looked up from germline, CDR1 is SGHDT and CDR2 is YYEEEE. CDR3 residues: CASSLAGLVQPQHF. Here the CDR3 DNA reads TGTGCCAGCAGCTTGGCGGGGTTGGTTCAGCCCCAGCATTTT.

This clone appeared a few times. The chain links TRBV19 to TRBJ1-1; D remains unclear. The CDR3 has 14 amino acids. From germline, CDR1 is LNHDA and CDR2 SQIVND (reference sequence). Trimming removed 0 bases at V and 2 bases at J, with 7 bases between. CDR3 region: CASSIDRKNTEAFF. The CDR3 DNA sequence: TGTGCCAGTAGTATAGACAGAAAAAACACTGAAGCTTTCTTT.

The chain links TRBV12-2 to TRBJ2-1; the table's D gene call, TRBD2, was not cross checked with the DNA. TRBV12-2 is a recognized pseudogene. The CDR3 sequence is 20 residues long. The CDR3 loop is CASRARASGRQAARYNEQFF. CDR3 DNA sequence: TGTGCAAGTCGCGCCCGGGCTAGCGGGAGACAAGCGGCTCGTTACAATGAGCAGTTCTTC.

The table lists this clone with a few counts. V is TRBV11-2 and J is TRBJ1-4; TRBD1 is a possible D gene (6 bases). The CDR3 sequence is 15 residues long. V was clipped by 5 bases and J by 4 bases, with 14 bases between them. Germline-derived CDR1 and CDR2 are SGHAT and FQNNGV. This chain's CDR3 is CASSHSTGINEKLFF. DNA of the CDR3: TGTGCCAGCAGCCATTCTACAGGGATTAATGAAAAACTGTTTTTT. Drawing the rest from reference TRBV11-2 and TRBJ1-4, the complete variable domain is EAGVAQSPRYKIIEKRQSVAFWCNPISGHATLYWYQQILGQGPKLLIQFQNNGVVDDSQLPKDRFSAERLKGVDSTLKIQPAKLEDSAVYLCASSHSTGINEKLFFGSGTQLSVL.

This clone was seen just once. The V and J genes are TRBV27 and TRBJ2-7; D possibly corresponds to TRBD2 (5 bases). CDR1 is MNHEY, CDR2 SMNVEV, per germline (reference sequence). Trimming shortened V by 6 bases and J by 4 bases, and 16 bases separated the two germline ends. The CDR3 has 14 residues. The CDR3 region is CASRTLGDLYEQYF. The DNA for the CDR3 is TGTGCCAGCAGAACCCTCGGGGATCTATACGAGCAGTACTTC.

CDR3 sequence reads: CASSSPGSGETQYF. CDR3 in DNA: TGTGCCAGCAGCTCGCCGGGATCTGGGGAGACCCAGTACTTC. The chain uses TRBV7-7 and TRBJ2-5; TRBD2 might be the D (5 bases). This CDR3 has 14 residues. Germline values: CDR1 SSHAT, CDR2 FNYEAQ (reference sequence). V shed 4 bases and J shed 5 bases, with 14 bases lying between them.

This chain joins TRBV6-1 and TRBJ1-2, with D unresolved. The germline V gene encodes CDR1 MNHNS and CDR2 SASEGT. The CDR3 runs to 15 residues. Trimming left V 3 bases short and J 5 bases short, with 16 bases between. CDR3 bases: TGTGCCAGCAGTGAGGATTTTTCTCTTTGGTATGGCTACACCTTC. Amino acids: CASSEDFSLWYGYTF.

The CDR3 region is CASSPGQGPNQPQHF. The CDR3 region has the DNA TGCGCCAGCAGCCCAGGACAGGGTCCAAATCAGCCCCAGCATTTT. The chain links TRBV5-1 to TRBJ1-5, with 8 positions matching TRBD1. The CDR3 runs 15 residues. Trimming removed 4 bases from V and 4 bases from J; junction bases left unmatched: 7. Germline V gene sequence: CDR1 SGHRS, CDR2 YFSETQ. The full variable domain, its missing parts supplied by reference TRBV5-1 and TRBJ1-5, is KAGVTQTPRYLIKTRGQQVTLSCSPISGHRSVSWYQQTPGQGLQFLFEYFSETQRNKGNFPGRFSGRQFSNSRSEMNVSTLELGDSALYLCASSPGQGPNQPQHFGDGTRLSIL.

The CDR3 loop reads CASSSGGPYSYEQYF. The CDR3 DNA reads as TGTGCCAGTAGTTCAGGCGGGCCCTACTCCTACGAGCAGTACTTC. The chain recombines TRBV19 with TRBJ2-7; D may be TRBD2 (5 bases). V was pared by 5 bases and J by 0 bases, with 14 bases between. The CDR3 spans 15 residues. Germline lookup yields CDR1 LNHDA and CDR2 SQIVND (reference sequence).

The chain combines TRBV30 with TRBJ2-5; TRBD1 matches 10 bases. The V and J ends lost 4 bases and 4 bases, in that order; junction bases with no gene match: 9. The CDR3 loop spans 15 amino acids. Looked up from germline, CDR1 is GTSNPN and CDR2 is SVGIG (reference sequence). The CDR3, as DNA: TGTGCCTGGATTATCACCGGGACAGGGGCAGAGACCCAGTACTTC. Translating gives CAWIITGTGAETQYF.

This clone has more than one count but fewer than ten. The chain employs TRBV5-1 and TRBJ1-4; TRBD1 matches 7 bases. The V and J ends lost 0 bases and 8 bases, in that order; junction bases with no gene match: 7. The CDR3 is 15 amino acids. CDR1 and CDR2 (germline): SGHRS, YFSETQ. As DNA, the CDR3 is TGCGCCAGCAGCTTGGAGACAGGGTCGGGGGAAAAACTGTTTTTT. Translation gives CASSLETGSGEKLFF.

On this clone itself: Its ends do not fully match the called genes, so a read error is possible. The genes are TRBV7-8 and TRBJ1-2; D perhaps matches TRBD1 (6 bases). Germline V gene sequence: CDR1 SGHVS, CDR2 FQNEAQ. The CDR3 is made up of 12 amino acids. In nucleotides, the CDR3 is TGTGCCAGCTCCCACGGGGGCAGTCTGTATTACTTC. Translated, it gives CASSHGGSLYYF.

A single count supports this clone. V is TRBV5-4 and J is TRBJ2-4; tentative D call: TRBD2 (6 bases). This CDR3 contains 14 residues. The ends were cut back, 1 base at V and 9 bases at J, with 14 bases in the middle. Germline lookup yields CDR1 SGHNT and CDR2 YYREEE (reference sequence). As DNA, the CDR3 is TGTGCCAGCAGCTTGAACGGGAGTCCTAGCATTCAGTACTTC. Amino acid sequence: CASSLNGSPSIQYF.

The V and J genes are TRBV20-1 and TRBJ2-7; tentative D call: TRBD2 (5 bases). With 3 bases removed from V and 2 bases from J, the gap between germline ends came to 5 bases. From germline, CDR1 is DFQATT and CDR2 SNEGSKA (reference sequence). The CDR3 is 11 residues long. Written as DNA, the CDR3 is TGCAGTGCTAGGACTACCTACGAGCAGTACTTC. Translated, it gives CSARTTYEQYF.